This T cell receptor (beta chain) comes out of a study of T cell responses to AZD1222 COVID-19 vaccine (TCRdb year 2021). With regard to the full study: A total of around 240 trial participants underwent TCR sequencing, of whom 207 received two doses of AZD1222 and some 26 received two doses of the MenACWY control vaccine. Trial participants were enrolled by age into 18-55, 56-69 and 70-plus year subgroups, with roughly 160, 29 and 62 TCR-sequenced participants respectively. Summary of the overall study and its limitations: Participants were mostly white British, with more females than males. The authors suggested clonal diversity may have been underestimated. After two AZD1222 doses, spike-specific TCR breadth and depth were significantly higher than at day 0 and than in MenACWY recipients. The vaccine-associated CD4 TCRs covered the entire spike protein, and the dominant responses fell in regions 160-218 and 743-854. Conclusions about previously exposed vaccinees were limited because only 6 or 7 AZD1222 recipients were SARS-CoV-2 seropositive at baseline. Reportedly, almost half of the unique spike-specific TCRs recognized epitopes lying outside the regions that are mutated in the B.1.351 and B.1.1.7 variants. In the small 56-69-year group, the increase in depth fell short of significance, most likely because of low power. Because no samples from the day 14 peak response were available, repertoires could be characterized only after the peak T cell response.

Remarks on this clone: Its antigen is not yet known. No much larger clone exists at a distance of one base, and base qualities are not known.

The time point label corresponds to: about 28 days (+/-7) after the second vaccine dose. AZD1222 recipients with second doses at about 4 weeks or about 12 weeks were pooled, because spike-specific TCR depth and breadth did not differ between schedules. Samples from vaccinated people were obtained from the UK trials COV001 and COV002, which included a single-blind randomized controlled phase 2/3 trial of AZD1222 (ChAdOx1 nCoV-19) in healthy adults. For TCRbeta chain sequencing, PBMC samples from trial participants were taken at day 0 and at day 28 after the second dose. The CDR3 regions of human TCRbeta chains were analyzed by immunosequencing. In the authors' own workflow: TCRs in the repertoires were compared against a reference library of SARS-CoV-2-specific TCRs that had been generated with the MIRA antigen-specificity platform. Breadth meant the fraction of unique TCRs that were SARS-CoV-2-associated, whereas depth meant the fraction of total T cells that were SARS-CoV-2-associated. Using the MIRA data, every spike-specific TCR was mapped to the spike region that the TCR reacted to and assigned to either a CD4 or a CD8 class. Log10-transformed breadth and depth values were compared by one-way ANOVA with Sidak's multiple comparisons tests. The table comes from immuneACCESS by way of TCRdb, which keeps in-frame sequences with V and J called. Part of the clones is missing from these tables; in studies checked, under half for an unresolved V gene and the rest for unknown reasons. That table furnishes V, J and clone size, whereas the DNA furnished D and trimming. In all, the sample holds some 48,000 clones, and around 86% of those were seen once. Clones ranked in the top ten supply approximately 7% of the sample.

The origin of this receptor is an adult who received the AZD1222 COVID-19 vaccine. The sample consisted of peripheral blood, taken 28 days after the second AZD1222 dose.

The DNA sequence is TGCGCCAGCAGTGAGTCAGGGGGATTAATGAACACTGAAGCTTTCTTT. Translated, this is CASSESGGLMNTEAFF. The rearranged chain carries TRBV10-2 and TRBJ1-1; the D gene is possibly TRBD1, with 6 bases matching. Its CDR3 holds 16 amino acids, cysteine through phenylalanine. Only CDR3 DNA remains: 48 bases, in frame from the first base. Sequences WSHSY (CDR1) and SAAADI (CDR2) are obtained from the germline V gene. At the junction V is shortened by 0 bases and J by 0 bases, with 11 bases in between.